Below, 15 T cell receptor beta chains from the same sample are listed, as sequenced in a study of blood T cell repertoires in COVID-19. Profiled with immunoSEQ multiplex PCR; TCRdb holds only in-frame clones, not every one. The sample consists of about 190,000 clones, roughly 80% of them appearing once. The specimen was peripheral blood. The receptors derive from a woman aged 45 to 65 with acute or convalescent COVID-19.

This clone was detected only a few times. This chain connects TRBV10-3 to TRBJ1-2; D gene uncertain. The ends were cut back, 4 bases at V and 1 base at J, with 7 bases in the middle. The CDR3 runs 13 residues. Germline-derived CDR1 and CDR2 are ENHRY and SYGVKD. The CDR3 spells CAISVVVNYGYTF. As DNA, the CDR3 is TGTGCCATCAGTGTAGTGGTTAACTATGGCTACACCTTC.

The chain employs TRBV2 and TRBJ1-1; D is perhaps TRBD1 (6 bases). The germline V gene has CDR1 SNHLY and CDR2 FYNNEI. V gave up 3 bases and J gave up 5 bases, with 16 bases separating them. The CDR3 runs 15 residues. The CDR3 region is CASSDLQGWMTEAFF. The CDR3 DNA follows: TGTGCCAGCAGTGATTTGCAGGGGTGGATGACTGAAGCTTTCTTT.

This chain connects TRBV5-6 to TRBJ1-4; D remains ambiguous. Germline lookup yields CDR1 SGHDT and CDR2 YYEEEE. Trimming removed 0 bases from V and 5 bases from J, with 8 bases in between. This CDR3 has 14 residues. This CDR3 is CASSLGPRNEKLFF. The CDR3 DNA reads TGTGCCAGCAGCTTGGGGCCTCGCAATGAAAAACTGTTTTTT. Based on the CDR3 plus reference TRBV5-6 and TRBJ1-4, the full variable domain is DAGVTQSPTHLIKTRGQQVTLRCSPKSGHDTVSWYQQALGQGPQFIFQYYEEEERQRGNFPDRFSGHQFPNYSSELNVNALLLGDSALYLCASSLGPRNEKLFFGSGTQLSVL.

In DNA form, the CDR3 reads TGTGCCAGCAGCTCCACAGGGATGAACACTGAAGCTTTCTTT. Translating gives CASSSTGMNTEAFF. The chain employs TRBV7-2 and TRBJ1-1, with D tentatively TRBD1 (6 bases). The CDR3 is made up of 14 amino acids. Germline-derived CDR1 and CDR2 are SGHTA and FQGNSA. Trimming took 4 bases from V and 0 from J, leaving 9 bases between them.

The V gene is TRBV2, the J gene TRBJ2-5, with TRBD1 as a possible D gene (6 bases). The V and J ends lost 5 bases and 3 bases respectively, with 16 bases between them. Per germline, CDR1 SNHLY and CDR2 FYNNEI. The CDR3 spans 15 residues. As DNA, the CDR3 is TGTGCCAGCAGTCGCCAAGGACAGTCGAAAGAGACCCAGTACTTC. Its protein is CASSRQGQSKETQYF.

This clone has only one observation. This chain connects TRBV30 to TRBJ1-5; no clear D gene. The CDR3 runs 14 residues. Trimming stripped 0 bases from V and 4 bases from J, with 10 bases between. Germline V CDR1 and CDR2: GTSNPN, SVGIG (reference sequence). The CDR3 nucleotides read TGTGCCTGGAGTGTCGCGATCGTTAATCAGCCCCAGCATTTT. Protein sequence: CAWSVAIVNQPQHF.

The chain employs TRBV10-3 and TRBJ2-7, with TRBD1 matching 11 bases. The germline gives CDR1 ENHRY, CDR2 SYGVKD. The CDR3 sequence is 16 residues long. Trimming at V came to 6 bases and at J to 0 bases, leaving 7 bases not matched to a gene. The chain's CDR3 is CAISPTGTGGSYEQYF. CDR3 nucleotide sequence: TGTGCCATCAGCCCAACCGGGACAGGGGGCTCCTACGAGCAGTACTTC.

The chain employs TRBV28 and TRBJ1-5, with 7 bases matching TRBD1. The junction had 10 bases not matched to a gene; V was cut back by 7 bases and J by 1 base. This CDR3 is 16 amino acids long. The germline CDR1 and CDR2 sequences are MDHEN and SYDVKM. The CDR3 here is CASTPGGTASNQPQHF. In nucleotides, the CDR3 is TGTGCCAGCACCCCGGGGGGGACAGCCAGCAATCAGCCCCAGCATTTT.

In its sample, this clone was seen once. This rearrangement joins TRBV9 to TRBJ1-2, with D possibly being TRBD1 (5 bases). Germline-derived CDR1 and CDR2 are SGDLS and YYNGEE. The CDR3 has 15 amino acids. Between the trimmed V and J ends, which lost 2 bases and 0 bases, there was a span of 11 bases. The CDR3 region has the DNA TGTGCCAGCAGCGTCGGAACAGGAGCTAACTATGGCTACACCTTC. This gives the protein CASSVGTGANYGYTF.

The genes are TRBV28 and TRBJ1-2, with 9 bases lining up with TRBD1. This CDR3 has 13 residues. Germline V lookup: CDR1 MDHEN, CDR2 SYDVKM. J lost 5 bases, V lost 6 bases, and 4 bases had no gene match. The CDR3 DNA sequence: TGTGCCAGCAGGACAGGGGGGATTTATGGCTACACCTTC. It codes for CASRTGGIYGYTF.

The CDR3 DNA follows: TGCGCCAGCAGCTGGCGGACAGGAGGCGATGAAAAACTGTTTTTT. Its protein product is CASSWRTGGDEKLFF. The chain carries TRBV5-1 and TRBJ1-4; 7 positions agree with TRBD1. Trimming cost V 3 bases and J 6 bases; bases outside gene matches: 8. CDR1 is SGHRS and CDR2 is YFSETQ in the germline V gene. The CDR3 totals 15 residues. The complete variable domain, with remaining parts taken from reference TRBV5-1 and TRBJ1-4, reads KAGVTQTPRYLIKTRGQQVTLSCSPISGHRSVSWYQQTPGQGLQFLFEYFSETQRNKGNFPGRFSGRQFSNSRSEMNVSTLELGDSALYLCASSWRTGGDEKLFFGSGTQLSVL.

V usage is TRBV30 and J usage is TRBJ1-4, with a possible D match to TRBD1 (6 bases). CDR3 length: 15 amino acids. Deletions cut 1 base from V and 5 bases from J, with 14 bases between. Looked up from germline, CDR1 is GTSNPN and CDR2 is SVGIG (reference sequence). CDR3 DNA sequence: TGTGCCTGGAGTGCCGAGACAGGACCAAATGAAAAACTGTTTTTT. Its protein product is CAWSAETGPNEKLFF.

The V gene is TRBV28, the J gene TRBJ2-7; TRBD1 matches at 9 bases. This CDR3 spans 18 amino acids. The trim removed 4 bases at V and 0 bases at J, leaving 13 bases unmatched. Germline V lookup: CDR1 MDHEN, CDR2 SYDVKM. For the CDR3, the DNA is TGTGCCAGCAGTTCACACAGCCCCGGGACAGGGACCTCCTACGAGCAGTACTTC. Amino acid sequence: CASSSHSPGTGTSYEQYF. Full variable domain (outside the CDR3, taken from reference TRBV28 and TRBJ2-7): DVKVTQSSRYLVKRTGEKVFLECVQDMDHENMFWYRQDPGLGLRLIYFSYDVKMKEKGDIPEGYSVSREKKERFSLILESASTNQTSMYLCASSSHSPGTGTSYEQYFGPGTRLTVT.

The chain recombines TRBV28 with TRBJ2-3, with 9 nucleotides matching TRBD2. Trimming removed 5 bases from V and 5 bases from J; junction bases left unmatched: 11. CDR1 and CDR2 from the germline V gene are MDHEN and SYDVKM. This CDR3 has 16 amino acids. CDR3 amino acids: CASSASRGGAVDTQYF. The CDR3 region has the DNA TGTGCCAGCAGTGCCTCCCGCGGGGGGGCCGTAGATACGCAGTATTTT.

This chain connects TRBV6-8 to TRBJ2-7, with a weak D call TRBD2 (7 bases). This CDR3 has 13 residues. The germline gives CDR1 MNHGY, CDR2 SAAAGT. Trimming pared 2 bases from V and 4 bases from J, leaving 9 bases between. The CDR3 spells CASSYRGGYEQYF. CDR3 nucleotide sequence: TGTGCCAGCAGTTACAGGGGGGGGTACGAGCAGTACTTC.